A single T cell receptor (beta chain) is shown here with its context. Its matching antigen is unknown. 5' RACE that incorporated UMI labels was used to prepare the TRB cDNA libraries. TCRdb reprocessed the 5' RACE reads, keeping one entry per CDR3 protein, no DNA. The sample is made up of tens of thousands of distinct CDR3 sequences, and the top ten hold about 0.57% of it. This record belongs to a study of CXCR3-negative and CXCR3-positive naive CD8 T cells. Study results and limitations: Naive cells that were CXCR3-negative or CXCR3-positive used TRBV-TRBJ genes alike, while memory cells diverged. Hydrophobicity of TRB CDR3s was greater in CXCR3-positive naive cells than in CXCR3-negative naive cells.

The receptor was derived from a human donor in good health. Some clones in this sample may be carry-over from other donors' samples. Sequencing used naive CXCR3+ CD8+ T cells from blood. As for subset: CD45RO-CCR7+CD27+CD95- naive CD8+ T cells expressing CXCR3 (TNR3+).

The CDR3 protein is CASSLQSGGSYNEQFF. J is TRBJ2-1 and V is TRBV27; TCRdb picks TRBD2, but there is no DNA to check that call. From germline, CDR1 is MNHEY and CDR2 SMNVEV (reference sequence). There are 16 residues in the CDR3.